Presented here are 6 T cell receptor beta chains from one specimen sequenced in a study of blood T cells in healthy people across ages. Together with a sample-barcoded 5' primer, a J-beta primer mix was included in a second PCR lasting 7 to 11 cycles. TCRdb reprocessed the 5' RACE reads via MiXCR and lists one record per CDR3 protein. This table holds about 1,800,000 distinct CDR3 sequences, roughly 30% found once. The specimen was blood. Source of these receptors: a woman aged 30 to 39 in good health.

The table lists this clonotype with a few counts. CDR3 in DNA: TGTGCCAGCAGCTTAGGATACGGGGGCGGCCTAGGTAGACAGTTCTTC. This translates into CASSLGYGGGLGRQFF. The chain carries TRBV7-2 and TRBJ2-1; D could derive from TRBD1 or TRBD2 (6 bases each). The germline V and J ends were trimmed by 1 base and 13 bases, with 23 bases remaining between them. CDR1 SGHTA and CDR2 FQGNSA come from the germline V gene. The CDR3 has 16 amino acids.

This clonotype has just a few counts. The CDR3 here is CASSPAGGIDTQYF. CDR3 DNA sequence: TGTGCCAGCAGCCCAGCGGGGGGGATAGATACGCAGTATTTT. The chain couples TRBV7-9 to TRBJ2-3, with 10 bases that match TRBD2. CDR1 SEHNR and CDR2 FQNEAQ come from the germline V gene (reference sequence). The CDR3 totals 14 residues. V lost 5 bases, J lost 5 bases, and 4 bases stayed unmatched.

Turning to this clonotype: It may be a read error: a sequence one base away is much more abundant. Here the CDR3 DNA reads TGTGCCACCAGCATATCTAGCGGGAGTGTATCCTACAATGGGCAGTTCTTC. It encodes CATSISSGSVSYNGQFF. The chain carries TRBV15 and TRBJ2-1, with TRBD2 identical over 10 bases. CDR3 length equals 17 residues. Germline V gives CDR1 LNHNV, CDR2 YYDKDF (reference sequence).

The chain combines TRBV7-9 with TRBJ2-2; D not certain. The V end was cut by 0 bases, the J end by 2 bases, with 7 bases between. The CDR3 loop spans 15 amino acids. Germline V gives CDR1 SEHNR, CDR2 FQNEAQ (reference sequence). The CDR3 reads CASSLAVSNTGELFF. The DNA of the CDR3 is TGTGCCAGCAGCTTAGCGGTCAGCAACACCGGGGAGCTGTTTTTT.

This clonotype was counted at least ten times. This chain links TRBV6-5 with TRBJ2-1; D may match TRBD1 or TRBD2 (6 bases each). The CDR3 consists of 13 residues. V was clipped by 7 bases and J by 12 bases, with 19 bases between them. Looked up from germline, CDR1 is MNHEY and CDR2 is SVGAGI. The CDR3 sequence: CASKEGGAPGQFF. CDR3 bases: TGTGCCAGCAAGGAGGGGGGAGCTCCGGGGCAGTTCTTC.

Points on this clonotype: At one end the junction does not follow the germline gene, possibly because of a read error. The chain links TRBV3-1 to TRBJ2-7; the D is unclear. CDR3 length: 12 amino acids. Germline loops: CDR1 LGHDT, CDR2 YNNKEL (reference sequence). The CDR3 is CTSSQGTYEQYF. The DNA of the CDR3 is TGTACCAGCAGCCAAGGAACCTACGAGCAGTACTTC.